This TCR beta chain came from a study of blood T cell repertoires in COVID-19 (dated by TCRdb to the early 2020s). For context, the study as a whole: Collaborator samples came from the United States, Italy and Spain and covered acute and convalescent phases of COVID-19. The repertoires were made available in a free public database intended to serve as a resource for research on the immune response to SARS-CoV-2. The prospective study material was composed of cDNA or gDNA derived from T cells, B-cell-depleted T cells, or PBMCs. A de-identified subject ID, COVID-19 status, age in years and sex were almost always included in the sample metadata. Deeply sampled blood TCRbeta repertoires from subjects exposed to, actively infected with, or recovered from COVID-19 were included in the dataset. Where available, HLA class I and class II types were taken from metadata supplied by the sample provider and were not determined by assay-based typing. Samples were obtained from the ongoing ImmuneRACE study (first 160 participants) and from 1,254 subjects provided by 6 global collaborators. What the authors observed across the whole study: Clinical and demographic metadata were provided uncurated, with the amount varying by source and participant.

According to the germline V gene, CDR1 reads SGHDN and CDR2 reads FVKESK. The cysteine opens and the phenylalanine closes a CDR3 of 13 amino acids. The DNA shown is the 39-base CDR3, in frame from base 1. V is cut by 3 bases and J by 3 bases, and the space between the germline ends is 8 bases. Whole blood was collected in K2EDTA tubes by collaborating institutions according to the institutions' own protocols. Collaborator samples were shipped for TCRbeta analysis as frozen whole blood, isolated PBMCs, or DNA extracted from either sample type. Regarding this clone: Its antigen has not been determined. Base qualities were left out, and no much larger clone turns up one base away.

The immunoSEQ Assay, a bias-controlled multiplex PCR, was used to amplify TCRbeta CDR3 regions from genomic DNA. In the source study's methods: Nucleated cell counts per sample were estimated from amplification of reference gene primers within the assay. To quantify the absolute abundance of each unique TCRbeta CDR3 rearrangement, sequence reads were collapsed and filtered. For each sample, productive Simpson clonality was calculated as the square root of Simpson's diversity index over productive rearrangements. Imported from immuneACCESS, the table was reduced by TCRdb to in-frame sequences with V and J called. These copies leave out some clones; in studies compared against another copy, an unresolved V gene accounts for under half, and the cause of the remainder is not known. The V and J calls and clone size come from that table; D and trimming were worked out from the DNA. The sample table contains some 190,000 clones; only one count was recorded for about nine tenths of them. The ten largest account for around 1.5% of the sample.

Here the chain combines TRBV14 and TRBJ1-1; the D gene assignment is ambiguous. This clonotype was obtained from a man aged 18 to 30 with active or convalescent COVID-19. The sequenced sample was peripheral blood. The DNA sequence is given as TGTGCCAGCAGCCAGGGCCTGGACACTGAAGCTTTCTTT. Its protein is CASSQGLDTEAFF.